Sequencing of this T cell receptor (beta chain) was carried out in a study of vaccination effects on CD4 cells after COVID-19. Clones were read by immunoSEQ multiplex PCR, and TCRdb kept only the in-frame ones, dropping some. The repertoire has 20,000 to 30,000 clones, about 76% of them found once; the top ten carry under 3.5%. A word on this clone: No antigen is known for it.

Sequencing followed a ViraFEST assay step that expanded antigen-specific CD4+ T cells with viral peptide pools. A 10-day culture period preceded the isolation of CD4+ T cells. The healthy vaccine recipients, who had no prior SARS-CoV-2 infection, showed negative nucleocapsid antibodies. In culture with 10 IU/ml IL-2 and around 10 ug/ml peptides, PBMC were grown at 1.5 million to 2 million per well. The receptor was derived from a human donor who received a COVID-19 vaccine. Here the sequenced sample was CD4+ T cells from PBMCs cultured with SARS-CoV-2 spike peptides, taken before COVID-19 vaccination.

CDR3 loop: CASSLAGTGGAFF. CDR3 nucleotide sequence: TGTGCCAGCAGCTTAGCGGGGACAGGGGGAGCTTTCTTT. The chain is built from TRBV7-9 and TRBJ1-1; 11 positions agree with TRBD1. Germline CDR1 is SEHNR and CDR2 is FQNEAQ (reference sequence). With 0 bases clipped from V and 10 bases from J, the junction kept 1 base outside the gene matches. CDR3 size: 13 residues. The full variable domain, with the rest looked up from reference TRBV7-9 and TRBJ1-1, is DTGVSQNPRHKITKRGQNVTFRCDPISEHNRLYWYRQTLGQGPEFLTYFQNEAQLEKSRLLSDRFSAERPKGSFSTLEIQRTEQGDSAMYLCASSLAGTGGAFFGQGTRLTVV.